The next 22 T cell receptor beta chains were all read from a single sample in a study of cytomegalovirus exposure and HLA in healthy donors. It was with 60 Vbeta and 13 Jbeta primers that the PCR ran. Assay: immunoSEQ multiplex PCR; the TCRdb copy retains only in-frame clones and omits some. The sample records 150,000 to 200,000 clones, about three quarters being singletons. The sample consisted of PBMCs. These receptors were collected from a female donor in good health and CMV-seronegative.

V gene TRBV13 combines with J gene TRBJ2-7; D possibly corresponds to TRBD2 (6 bases). Germline CDR1 and CDR2: PRHDT and FYEKMQ (reference sequence). This CDR3 region has 16 residues. V lost 5 bases and J lost 6, with 23 bases in between. The CDR3 is CASSPTGDGGSLEQYF. The CDR3 bases are TGTGCCAGCAGCCCGACCGGGGACGGGGGATCTCTCGAGCAGTACTTC. Full variable domain (rest looked up from reference TRBV13 and TRBJ2-7): AAGVIQSPRHLIKEKRETATLKCYPIPRHDTVYWYQQGPGQDPQFLISFYEKMQSDKGSIPDRFSAQQFSDYHSELNMSSLELGDSALYFCASSPTGDGGSLEQYFGPGTRLTVT.

This clone was counted a single time. Other DNA sequences in this sample translate to the same CDR3. This sequence joins TRBV5-1 and TRBJ2-1; TRBD2 aligns across 13 bases. The CDR3 has 15 amino acids. V lost 0 bases to trimming and J lost 6 bases; unmatched junction nucleotides: 0. Germline CDR1 reads SGHRS; CDR2 reads YFSETQ. This CDR3 is CASSLGLAGGNEQFF. The CDR3 region has the DNA TGCGCCAGCAGCTTGGGACTAGCGGGAGGCAATGAGCAGTTCTTC.

V is TRBV19 and J is TRBJ1-2; 7 bases agree with TRBD1. Trimming took 5 bases from V and 7 from J; bases not matched to a gene: 4. Germline V gives CDR1 LNHDA, CDR2 SQIVND (reference sequence). CDR3 length: 12 residues. The CDR3 is CASSSGGLGYTF. DNA of the CDR3: TGTGCCAGTAGTTCAGGGGGACTTGGCTACACCTTC.

The chain joins TRBV29-1 to TRBJ2-5, with 8 nucleotides matching TRBD2. Trimming took 6 bases from V and 1 from J; bases not matched to a gene: 10. Germline V gene data show CDR1 as SQVTM and CDR2 as ANQGSEA. The CDR3 runs 15 residues. The CDR3 loop is CSVTGTSGVQETQYF. DNA of the CDR3: TGCAGCGTAACCGGGACTAGTGGAGTCCAAGAGACCCAGTACTTC. The entire variable domain, with the rest obtained from reference TRBV29-1 and TRBJ2-5, is as follows: SAVISQKPSRDICQRGTSLTIQCQVDSQVTMMFWYRQQPGQSLTLIATANQGSEATYESGFVIDKFPISRPNLTFSTLTVSNMSPEDSSIYLCSVTGTSGVQETQYFGPGTRLLVL.

This chain joins TRBV5-4 and TRBJ2-7; 12 bases line up with TRBD2. Germline V gives CDR1 SGHNT, CDR2 YYREEE (reference sequence). V shed 4 bases, J shed 4 bases, and the junction held 15 bases outside the gene matches. The CDR3 is made up of 18 amino acids. DNA for the CDR3: TGTGCCAGCAGCACCGGTGCACTAGCGGGAGGAGCCTTGTACGAGCAGTACTTC. It is translated as CASSTGALAGGALYEQYF.

The rearrangement links TRBV19 to TRBJ1-5; D might be TRBD1 (5 bases). Germline CDR1 reads LNHDA; CDR2 reads SQIVND (reference sequence). V was pared by 3 bases and J by 1 base, with 10 bases between. The CDR3 length is 15 residues. The CDR3 spells CASSMGHWSNQPQHF. In DNA, the CDR3 is TGTGCCAGTAGTATGGGGCACTGGAGCAATCAGCCCCAGCATTTT.

This rearrangement joins TRBV9 to TRBJ2-2, with a weak D call TRBD1 (5 bases). This CDR3 comprises 15 residues. Trimming stripped 5 bases from V and 0 bases from J, with 11 bases between. The V gene's germline CDR1 is SGDLS and CDR2 YYNGEE. The CDR3: CASRARQTNTGELFF. The CDR3 bases are TGTGCCAGCAGAGCACGACAGACGAACACCGGGGAGCTGTTTTTT. Full variable domain (remainder filled in from reference TRBV9 and TRBJ2-2): DSGVTQTPKHLITATGQRVTLRCSPRSGDLSVYWYQQSLDQGLQFLIQYYNGEERAKGNILERFSAQQFPDLHSELNLSSLELGDSALYFCASRARQTNTGELFFGEGSRLTVL.

The gene calls are TRBV6-5 and TRBJ1-2; 8 bases fit TRBD1. The germline V gene encodes CDR1 MNHEY and CDR2 SVGAGI. With V trimmed by 6 bases and J by 4 bases, 7 bases remained unmatched. The CDR3 has 14 residues. The CDR3 loop reads CASRSTGALYGYTF. CDR3 sequence (DNA): TGTGCCAGCAGATCGACAGGGGCTCTCTATGGCTACACCTTC.

Here the CDR3 DNA reads TGTGCCAGCAGCTTAGTCGCGGGAGGAACCTACGAGCAGTACTTC. This sequence encodes CASSLVAGGTYEQYF. The V call is TRBV7-9, the J call TRBJ2-7, with 8 nucleotides matching TRBD2. CDR1 and CDR2 from the germline V gene are SEHNR and FQNEAQ (reference sequence). Losses at the gene ends were 1 base for V and 2 bases for J; bases not matched to a gene: 4. The CDR3 contains 15 residues.

The V gene is TRBV5-1, the J gene TRBJ1-1; TRBD1 agrees at 9 bases. Trimming at V came to 2 bases and at J to 1 base, leaving 3 bases not matched to a gene. This CDR3 contains 15 residues. Germline loops: CDR1 SGHRS, CDR2 YFSETQ. Here the CDR3 reads CASSFLTGGNTEAFF. As DNA, the CDR3 is TGCGCCAGCAGCTTTCTGACAGGGGGGAACACTGAAGCTTTCTTT. Full variable domain (outside the CDR3, taken from reference TRBV5-1 and TRBJ1-1): KAGVTQTPRYLIKTRGQQVTLSCSPISGHRSVSWYQQTPGQGLQFLFEYFSETQRNKGNFPGRFSGRQFSNSRSEMNVSTLELGDSALYLCASSFLTGGNTEAFFGQGTRLTVV.

The gene calls are TRBV7-9 and TRBJ2-1; 8 nucleotides align to TRBD2. The CDR3 has 16 residues. V shed 2 bases, J shed 5 bases, and the junction held 8 bases outside the gene matches. Germline V lookup: CDR1 SEHNR, CDR2 FQNEAQ (reference sequence). CDR3 protein: CASSLLTGGLNNEQFF. The CDR3 DNA reads TGTGCCAGCAGCTTACTAACGGGAGGGCTGAACAATGAGCAGTTCTTC.

This clone has more than one count but fewer than ten. V and J are TRBV14 and TRBJ1-1; perhaps TRBD1 as D (6 bases). Trimming cost V 0 bases and J 8 bases, with 10 bases left between them. Germline CDR1 is SGHDN and CDR2 is FVKESK. The CDR3 spans 13 residues. CDR3 sequence: CASSQDRTAEAFF. In DNA form, the CDR3 reads TGTGCCAGCAGCCAAGATCGGACAGCCGAAGCTTTCTTT. Using reference TRBV14 and TRBJ1-1 for the parts outside the CDR3, the full variable domain is EAGVTQFPSHSVIEKGQTVTLRCDPISGHDNLYWYRRVMGKEIKFLLHFVKESKQDESGMPNNRFLAERTGGTYSTLKVQPAELEDSGVYFCASSQDRTAEAFFGQGTRLTVV.

The chain has TRBV30 and TRBJ1-2; 7 nucleotides match TRBD1. The V gene's germline CDR1 is GTSNPN and CDR2 SVGIG (reference sequence). The CDR3 contains 18 residues. The V and J ends lost 0 bases and 0 bases, in that order; junction bases with no gene match: 13. DNA for the CDR3: TGTGCCTGGAGTGTACTCGACAGGGTCGGACCTACTAACTATGGCTACACCTTC. It is translated as CAWSVLDRVGPTNYGYTF.

V gene TRBV6-1 combines with J gene TRBJ2-1; D is unresolved. The CDR3 is 12 amino acids. Trimming removed 7 bases from V and 4 bases from J, with 8 bases in between. Germline V gives CDR1 MNHNS, CDR2 SASEGT. This CDR3 reads CASNDNYNEQFF. The CDR3 DNA sequence: TGTGCCAGCAATGACAATTACAATGAGCAGTTCTTC.

This sequence joins TRBV7-2 and TRBJ2-7; 7 bases align to TRBD1. Germline CDR1 and CDR2: SGHTA and FQGNSA. V was clipped by 1 base and J by 2 bases; unmatched bases: 2. This CDR3 is built from 14 residues. The CDR3 DNA reads as TGTGCCAGCAGCTTAGGACAGGGCACCTACGAGCAGTACTTC. Translating gives CASSLGQGTYEQYF.

The chain uses TRBV18 and TRBJ1-1; TRBD1 is a possible D gene (6 bases). CDR3 length equals 14 residues. V was shortened by 6 bases and J by 3 bases, with 14 bases between the two germline ends. CDR1 and CDR2 from the germline V gene are KGHSH and LQKENI. CDR3 in DNA: TGTGCCAGCTCTCCCTCGGGGGGCTACACTGAAGCTTTCTTT. Translation: CASSPSGGYTEAFF.

A few counts support this clone. This chain connects TRBV29-1 to TRBJ1-2, with TRBD1 matching 9 bases. With V trimmed by 4 bases and J by 3 bases, 12 bases remained unmatched. Germline loops: CDR1 SQVTM, CDR2 ANQGSEA. There are 16 residues in the CDR3. CDR3 nucleotide sequence: TGCAGCGTTGCCCCCCGGCCCCGGACAGGGGACTATGGCTACACCTTC. Translated: CSVAPRPRTGDYGYTF.

The chain recombines TRBV5-1 with TRBJ2-1; 9 bases line up with TRBD2. Germline V gives CDR1 SGHRS, CDR2 YFSETQ. The ends lost 0 bases at V and 5 bases at J; junction bases unmatched: 3. This CDR3 region has 15 residues. The CDR3 sequence: CASSLERGGDNEQFF. The CDR3 DNA sequence: TGCGCCAGCAGCTTGGAGCGCGGGGGGGACAATGAGCAGTTCTTC.

The chain has TRBV11-3 and TRBJ2-1, with TRBD1 matching 7 bases. CDR1 is SGHNT and CDR2 is YENEEA in the germline V gene. The CDR3 is made up of 14 amino acids. V shed 5 bases and J 6 bases; nucleotides not matched to a gene: 7. The CDR3 loop reads CASSPHRGTNEQFF. CDR3 sequence (DNA): TGTGCCAGCAGCCCGCACAGGGGAACCAATGAGCAGTTCTTC. The full variable domain, in which reference TRBV11-3 and TRBJ2-1 provide the parts outside the CDR3, is EAGVVQSPRYKIIEKKQPVAFWCNPISGHNTLYWYLQNLGQGPELLIRYENEEAVDDSQLPKDRFSAERLKGVDSTLKIQPAELGDSAVYLCASSPHRGTNEQFFGPGTRLTVL.

The V gene is TRBV5-4, the J gene TRBJ1-3; TRBD1 matches at 8 bases. The V and J ends lost 4 bases and 3 bases, in that order; junction bases with no gene match: 15. The CDR3 is made up of 18 amino acids. Per the germline V gene, CDR1 is SGHNT and CDR2 is YYREEE (reference sequence). The CDR3 reads CASSQMQTGARFGNTIYF. In DNA, the CDR3 is TGTGCCAGCAGCCAGATGCAGACAGGGGCGCGGTTTGGAAACACCATATATTTT. The whole variable domain, remainder taken from reference TRBV5-4 and TRBJ1-3, is ETGVTQSPTHLIKTRGQQVTLRCSSQSGHNTVSWYQQALGQGPQFIFQYYREEENGRGNFPPRFSGLQFPNYSSELNVNALELDDSALYLCASSQMQTGARFGNTIYFGEGSWLTVV.

This chain joins TRBV27 and TRBJ1-1, with 7 bases lining up with TRBD1. Unmatched junction bases numbered 2, after V lost 4 bases and J lost 0 bases. This CDR3 comprises 14 residues. The germline gives CDR1 MNHEY, CDR2 SMNVEV (reference sequence). CDR3 sequence (DNA): TGTGCCAGCAGTTCGACAGGGATGAACACTGAAGCTTTCTTT. Its protein is CASSSTGMNTEAFF.

This clone was observed a single time. The chain combines TRBV18 with TRBJ1-3, with unresolved D. The CDR3 has 17 amino acids. V gave up 0 bases and J gave up 0 bases, with 12 bases separating them. In germline, CDR1 is KGHSH, CDR2 LQKENI. CDR3 residues: CASSPPAGRSSGNTIYF. The CDR3, as DNA: TGTGCCAGCTCACCACCGGCCGGAAGGAGCTCTGGAAACACCATATATTTT. The entire variable domain, with the rest obtained from reference TRBV18 and TRBJ1-3, is as follows: NAGVMQNPRHLVRRRGQEARLRCSPMKGHSHVYWYRQLPEEGLKFMVYLQKENIIDESGMPKERFSAEFPKEGPSILRIQQVVRGDSAAYFCASSPPAGRSSGNTIYFGEGSWLTVV.